This TCR beta chain was sequenced for a study of blood T cell repertoires in COVID-19. Study overall: COVID-19 samples from acute and convalescent phases originated in the United States, Italy and Spain. PBMCs, B-cell-depleted T cells, or T cells provided the cDNA or gDNA that made up the material.

The CDR3 extends over 16 amino acids. Looked up from germline, CDR1 is SGDLS and CDR2 is YYNGEE. V lost 4 bases and J lost 5; bases outside the gene matches: 13. Source study methods: Amplification of reference gene primers was used by the study to estimate nucleated cell counts. Repertoires were generated with immunoSEQ multiplex PCR, while TCRdb's copy carries only in-frame clones and drops some. V, J and clone size derive from that table, while D and trimming were established from the DNA sequence. The sample records under 300,000 clones, roughly 90% being singletons. The clonotype was recovered from a man aged 60 to 75 with acute or convalescent COVID-19. The sample was peripheral blood. V is TRBV9 and J is TRBJ2-7; TRBD2 matches at 9 bases. Written as DNA, the CDR3 is TGTGCCAGCAGCTCAGTTAGCGGGAGCCCCCGGAACGAGCAGTACTTC. This gives the protein CASSSVSGSPRNEQYF. Full variable domain (remainder filled in from reference TRBV9 and TRBJ2-7): DSGVTQTPKHLITATGQRVTLRCSPRSGDLSVYWYQQSLDQGLQFLIQYYNGEERAKGNILERFSAQQFPDLHSELNLSSLELGDSALYFCASSSVSGSPRNEQYFGPGTRLTVT.